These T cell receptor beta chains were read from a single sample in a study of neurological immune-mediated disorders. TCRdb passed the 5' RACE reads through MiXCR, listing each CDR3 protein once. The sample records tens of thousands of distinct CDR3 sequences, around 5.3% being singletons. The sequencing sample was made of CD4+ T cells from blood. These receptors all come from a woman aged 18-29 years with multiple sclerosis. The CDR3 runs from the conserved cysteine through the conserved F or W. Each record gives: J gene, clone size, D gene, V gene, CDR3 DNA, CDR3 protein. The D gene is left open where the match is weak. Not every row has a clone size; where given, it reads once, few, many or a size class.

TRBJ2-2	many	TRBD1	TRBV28	TGTGCCAGCAGTCTCCGGACAGGGGGCGGCGCCGGGGAGCTGTTTTTT	CASSLRTGGGAGELFF
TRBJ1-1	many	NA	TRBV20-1	TGCAGTGCTAGAGCCGGGGTCTCCGGGAGGAACACTGAAGCTTTCTTT	CSARAGVSGRNTEAFF
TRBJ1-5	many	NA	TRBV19	TGTGCCAGCCGGGACGGCAATCAGCCCCAGCATTTT	CASRDGNQPQHF
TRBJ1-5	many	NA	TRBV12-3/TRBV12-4	TGTGCCAGCAGTTTATCCCTAACAGGGCTCTTCAATCAGCCCCAGCATTTT	CASSLSLTGLFNQPQHF
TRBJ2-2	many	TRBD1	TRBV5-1	TGCGCCAGCAGCCCCCAAGGGGGCTACACCGGGGAGCTGTTTTTT	CASSPQGGYTGELFF
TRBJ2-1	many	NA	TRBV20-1	TGCAGTGCTAGCAGCCAGGGCTTGAGGTCCTACAATGAGCAGTTCTTC	CSASSQGLRSYNEQFF
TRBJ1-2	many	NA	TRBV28	TGTGCCAGCAGTTTTGGGGGTTGGAACTATGGCTACACCTTC	CASSFGGWNYGYTF
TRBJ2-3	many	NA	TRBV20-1	TGCAGTGCTATCGGGCAGGGGAGCACAGATACGCAGTATTTT	CSAIGQGSTDTQYF
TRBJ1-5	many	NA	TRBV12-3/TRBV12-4	TGTGCCAGCAGTTTAGGGGGTTCGGCGGGTCAGCCCCAGCATTTT	CASSLGGSAGQPQHF
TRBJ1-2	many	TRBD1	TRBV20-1	TGCAGTGCGCCGACAGGGGGTTTGGGGGGCTACACCTTC	CSAPTGGLGGYTF
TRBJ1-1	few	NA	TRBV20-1	TGCAGTGCTAGAGGCCAGATGAACACTGAAGCTTTCTTT	CSARGQMNTEAFF
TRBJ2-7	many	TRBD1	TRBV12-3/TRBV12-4	TGTGCCAGCAGTTTAATTGGACAGGGGATCTCCTACGAGCAGTACTTC	CASSLIGQGISYEQYF
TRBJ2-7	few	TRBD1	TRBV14	TGTGCCAGCAGCCAGGGACAGGGATGGTACGAGCAGTACTTC	CASSQGQGWYEQYF
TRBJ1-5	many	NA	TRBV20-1	TGCAGTGCGATCCACCCGGCACTCAGGGAGGGAGGCAATCAGCCCCAGCATTTT	CSAIHPALREGGNQPQHF
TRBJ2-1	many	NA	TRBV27	TGTGCCAGCAGTTTCCGATCCGACAATGAGCAGTTCTTC	CASSFRSDNEQFF
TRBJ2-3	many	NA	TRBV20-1	TGCAGTGCTAGGGTGGGGGCAGCAGATACGCAGTATTTT	CSARVGAADTQYF
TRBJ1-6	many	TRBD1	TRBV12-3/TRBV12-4	TGTGCCAGCAGCCCAGGGGGATCACCCCTCCACTTT	CASSPGGSPLHF
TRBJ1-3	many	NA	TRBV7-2	TGTGCCAGCAGCTTTCAGCGACGATCGGGCTCTGGAAACACCATATATTTT	CASSFQRRSGSGNTIYF
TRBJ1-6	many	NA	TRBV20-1	TGCAGTGCTAGACAGGGGTCTTCACCCCTCCACTTT	CSARQGSSPLHF
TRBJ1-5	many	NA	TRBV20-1	TGCAGTGCTTCCGTTATGGAGGTGGGGCAGCCCCAGCATTTT	CSASVMEVGQPQHF
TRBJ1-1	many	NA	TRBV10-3	TGTGCCATCAGGAAGGACATCCTTTCAGGCACTGAAGCTTTCTTT	CAIRKDILSGTEAFF
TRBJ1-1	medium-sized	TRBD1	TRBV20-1	TGCAGTGCTGAAGGACAGGGGTTTGAAGCTTTCTTT	CSAEGQGFEAFF
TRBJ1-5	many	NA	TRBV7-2	TGTGCCAGCAGCTTAGAAAACAGGGGCAATCAGCCCCAGCATTTT	CASSLENRGNQPQHF
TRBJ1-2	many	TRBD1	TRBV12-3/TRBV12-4	TGTGCCAGCACCAGACAGGGGGCTTACTATGGCTACACCTTC	CASTRQGAYYGYTF
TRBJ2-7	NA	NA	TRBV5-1	TGCGCCAGCAGCTTGTCGCAGGTCTACGAGCAGTACTTC	CASSLSQVYEQYF
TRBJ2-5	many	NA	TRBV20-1	TGCAGTGCTCCTCCTACAGTTATCCAAGAGACCCAGTACTTC	CSAPPTVIQETQYF
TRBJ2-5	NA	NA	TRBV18	TGTGCCAGCTCGCGCCAACAGGGTCCCCAGGAGACCCAGTACTTC	CASSRQQGPQETQYF
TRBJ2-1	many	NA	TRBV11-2	TGTGCCAGCAGCTTAGGTAGGAGAGAGCAGTTCTTC	CASSLGRREQFF
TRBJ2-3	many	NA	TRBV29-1	TGCAGCGTTGGGGTGCAGGGAAGCACAGATACGCAGTATTTT	CSVGVQGSTDTQYF
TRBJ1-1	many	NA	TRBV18	TGTGCCAGCTCACCACCGGCAGGGAACACTGAAGCTTTCTTT	CASSPPAGNTEAFF
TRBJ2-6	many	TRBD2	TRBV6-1	TGTGCCAGCAGACCTCCGGGGACTAGCGGGCTGTTTGTGACTGGGGCCAACGTCCTGACTTTC	CASRPPGTSGLFVTGANVLTF
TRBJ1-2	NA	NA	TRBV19	TGTGCCAGTAGTATCGGAGGGAACTTTAACTATGGCTACACCTTC	CASSIGGNFNYGYTF
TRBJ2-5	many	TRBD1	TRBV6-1	TGTGCCAGCAGTGAAGCGTTTTTCGGGACAGGGATGGAGACCCAGTACTTC	CASSEAFFGTGMETQYF
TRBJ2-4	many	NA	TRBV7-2	TGTGCCAGCAGCGAACAGTGGGGGGTAGCCAAAAACATTCAGTACTTC	CASSEQWGVAKNIQYF
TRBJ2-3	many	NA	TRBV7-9	TGTGCCAGCAGGTTACAAGGGGGCACAGATACGCAGTATTTT	CASRLQGGTDTQYF
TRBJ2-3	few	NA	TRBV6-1	TGTGCCAGCAGTGAAGGGAGTCACCCCAGCACAGATACGCAGTATTTT	CASSEGSHPSTDTQYF
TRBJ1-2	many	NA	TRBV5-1	TGCGCCAGCAGCTTGGGCCCAGGGACCGCTAACTATGGCTACACCTTC	CASSLGPGTANYGYTF
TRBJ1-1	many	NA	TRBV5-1	TGCGCCAGCAGCTATGAGGCCAGGAACACTGAAGCTTTCTTT	CASSYEARNTEAFF
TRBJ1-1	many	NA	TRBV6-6	TGTGCCAGCAGTTATACAGGGTCGGCTGAAGCTTTCTTT	CASSYTGSAEAFF
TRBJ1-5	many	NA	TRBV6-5	TGTGCCAGCAGTACGGACAAAAATCAGCCCCAGCATTTT	CASSTDKNQPQHF
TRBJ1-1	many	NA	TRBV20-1	TGCAGTGCCAATATAATAGGGGGCACTGAAGCTTTCTTT	CSANIIGGTEAFF
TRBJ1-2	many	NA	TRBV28	TGTGCCAGCAGTTTAATGTACAAGCGTAACTATGGCTACACCTTC	CASSLMYKRNYGYTF